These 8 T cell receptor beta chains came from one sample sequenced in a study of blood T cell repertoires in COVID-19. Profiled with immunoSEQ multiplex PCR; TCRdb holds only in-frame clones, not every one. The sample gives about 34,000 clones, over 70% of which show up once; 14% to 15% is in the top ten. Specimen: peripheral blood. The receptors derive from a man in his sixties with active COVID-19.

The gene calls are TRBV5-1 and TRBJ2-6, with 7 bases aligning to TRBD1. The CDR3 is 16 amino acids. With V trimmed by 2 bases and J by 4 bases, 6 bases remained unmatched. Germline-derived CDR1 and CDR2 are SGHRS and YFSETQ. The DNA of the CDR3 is TGCGCCAGCAGCTTCAGGACAGGTCTGGGGGCCAACGTCCTGACTTTC. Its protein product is CASSFRTGLGANVLTF.

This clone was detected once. The CDR3 is CATRQAGGGNEQFF. In DNA, the CDR3 is TGTGCCACCAGACAAGCCGGGGGGGGAAATGAGCAGTTCTTC. The chain employs TRBV15 and TRBJ2-1, with 8 bases aligning to TRBD2. V was pared by 6 bases and J by 7 bases, with 8 bases of the junction left unmatched. Germline loops: CDR1 LNHNV, CDR2 YYDKDF (reference sequence). The CDR3 runs 14 residues.

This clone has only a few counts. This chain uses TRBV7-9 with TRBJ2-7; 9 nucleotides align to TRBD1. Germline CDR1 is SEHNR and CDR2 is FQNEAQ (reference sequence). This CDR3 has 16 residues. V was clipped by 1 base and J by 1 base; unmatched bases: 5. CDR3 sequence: CASSLDGTGTSYEQYF. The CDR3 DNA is TGTGCCAGCAGCTTAGATGGGACAGGGACATCCTACGAGCAGTACTTC.

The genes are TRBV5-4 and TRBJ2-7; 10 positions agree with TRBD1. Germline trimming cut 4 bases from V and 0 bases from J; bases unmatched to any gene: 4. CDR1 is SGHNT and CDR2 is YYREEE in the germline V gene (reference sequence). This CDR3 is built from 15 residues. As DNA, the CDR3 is TGTGCCAGCAGCCCCGGACAGGGGGGCTCCTACGAGCAGTACTTC. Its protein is CASSPGQGGSYEQYF.

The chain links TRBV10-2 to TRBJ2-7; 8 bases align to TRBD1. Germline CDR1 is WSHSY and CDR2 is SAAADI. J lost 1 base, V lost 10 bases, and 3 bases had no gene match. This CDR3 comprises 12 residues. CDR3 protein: CATGGGSYEQYF. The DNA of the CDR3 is TGCGCCACAGGGGGCGGGTCCTACGAGCAGTACTTC.

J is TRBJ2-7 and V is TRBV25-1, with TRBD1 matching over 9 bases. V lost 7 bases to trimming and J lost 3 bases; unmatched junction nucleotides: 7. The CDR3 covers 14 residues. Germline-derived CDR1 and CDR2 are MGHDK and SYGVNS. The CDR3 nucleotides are TGTGCCAGCACCGACAGGGGGGATAGCTACGAGCAGTACTTC. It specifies CASTDRGDSYEQYF.

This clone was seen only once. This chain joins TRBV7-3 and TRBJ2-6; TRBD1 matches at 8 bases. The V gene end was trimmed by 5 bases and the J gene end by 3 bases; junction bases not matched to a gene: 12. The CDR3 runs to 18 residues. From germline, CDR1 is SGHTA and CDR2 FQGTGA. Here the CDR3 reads CASSMDRAPGVGANVLTF. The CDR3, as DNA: TGTGCCAGCAGCATGGACAGGGCGCCGGGGGTTGGGGCCAACGTCCTGACTTTC.

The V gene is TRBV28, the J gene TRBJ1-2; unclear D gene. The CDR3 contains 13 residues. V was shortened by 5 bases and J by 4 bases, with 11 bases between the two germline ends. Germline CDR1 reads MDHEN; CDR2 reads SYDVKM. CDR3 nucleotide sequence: TGTGCCAGCAGTGAAGGCGGCACCTATGGCTACACCTTC. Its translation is CASSEGGTYGYTF.